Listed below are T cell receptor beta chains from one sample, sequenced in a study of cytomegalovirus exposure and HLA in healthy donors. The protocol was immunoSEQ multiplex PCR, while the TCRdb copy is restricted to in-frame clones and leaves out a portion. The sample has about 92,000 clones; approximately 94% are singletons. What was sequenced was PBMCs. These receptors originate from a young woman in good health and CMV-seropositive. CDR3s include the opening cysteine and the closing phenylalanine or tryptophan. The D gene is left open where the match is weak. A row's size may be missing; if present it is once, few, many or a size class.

CASSHPRGRGKTNEKLFF	TGCGCCAGCAGCCACCCTAGGGGGAGGGGGAAGACTAATGAAAAACTGTTTTTT	-	-	TRBV4-1	TRBJ1-4
CASSSPSGGTAGGEQFF	TGTGCCAGCAGTTCCCCTTCAGGGGGAACCGCAGGGGGTGAGCAGTTCTTC	TRBD1	-	TRBV28	TRBJ2-1
CASSLEARGLDTIYF	TGTGCCAGCAGCTTAGAGGCCAGGGGGCTGGACACCATATATTTT	TRBD1	-	TRBV7-9	TRBJ1-3
CASSPHSGSSYEQYF	TGTGCCAGCAGCCCACATAGCGGGAGCTCCTACGAGCAGTACTTC	TRBD2	-	TRBV14	TRBJ2-7
CASSPRGGWYEQYF	TGTGCCAGCTCACCAAGGGGTGGGTGGTACGAGCAGTACTTC	-	-	TRBV18	TRBJ2-7
CASSELWRGRLSGNTIYF	TGTGCCAGCAGTGAACTTTGGAGGGGGCGACTCTCTGGAAACACCATATATTTT	TRBD1	-	TRBV6-1	TRBJ1-3
CASSLLTAMNTEAFF	TGTGCCAGCAGCTTGTTGACAGCGATGAACACTGAAGCTTTCTTT	-	-	TRBV11-2	TRBJ1-1
CAISVGANYGYTF	TGTGCCATCAGTGTCGGAGCTAACTATGGCTACACCTTC	-	-	TRBV10-3	TRBJ1-2
CASSASGSTDTQYF	TGTGCCAGCAGTGCTAGCGGGAGCACAGATACGCAGTATTTT	TRBD2	-	TRBV6-4	TRBJ2-3
CASSLHFMNTEAFF	TGTGCCAGCAGTTTACACTTTATGAACACTGAAGCTTTCTTT	-	-	TRBV28	TRBJ1-1
CASSQDILRDTEAFF	TGCGCCAGCAGCCAAGACATCCTACGGGACACTGAAGCTTTCTTT	-	-	TRBV4-3	TRBJ1-1
CASSLGQGYNEQFF	TGCGCCAGCAGCTTGGGACAGGGCTACAATGAGCAGTTCTTC	TRBD1	-	TRBV5-1	TRBJ2-1
CASSLVVGTGIGNTIYF	TGTGCCAGCAGCTTGGTAGTGGGGACAGGGATTGGAAACACCATATATTTT	TRBD1	-	TRBV5-8	TRBJ1-3
CASSKTPGHTEAFF	TGCGCCAGCAGCAAAACACCAGGTCACACTGAAGCTTTCTTT	-	-	TRBV5-1	TRBJ1-1
CASSQVVPGGGLYYEQYF	TGCGCCAGCAGCCAAGTTGTGCCAGGGGGCGGCTTATACTACGAGCAGTACTTC	TRBD1	-	TRBV4-1	TRBJ2-7
CASSNPLGTDEQYF	TGTGCCAGCAGCAACCCCCTAGGTACTGACGAGCAGTACTTC	-	-	TRBV28	TRBJ2-7
CASRQTTDFSGNTIYF	TGTGCCAGCAGACAGACGACGGACTTCTCTGGAAACACCATATATTTT	-	once	TRBV7-2	TRBJ1-3
CASSRDSLFTDTQYF	TGTGCCAGCAGCCGGGACTCTCTTTTCACAGATACGCAGTATTTT	-	-	TRBV9	TRBJ2-3
CSVGTGAANEQFF	TGCAGCGTTGGGACAGGGGCTGCAAATGAGCAGTTCTTC	TRBD1	once	TRBV29-1	TRBJ2-1
CASSLGARLAGNSGANVLTF	TGCGCCAGCAGCTTGGGGGCCAGGCTAGCGGGTAACTCTGGGGCCAACGTCCTGACTTTC	TRBD2	-	TRBV5-1	TRBJ2-6
CAWSSTDREVETF	TGTGCCTGGAGTTCCACCGACAGGGAAGTGGAGACCTTC	TRBD1	-	TRBV30	TRBJ1-2
CAWSTLAANKRILNEKLFF	TGTGCCTGGAGTACGCTGGCAGCGAACAAAAGGATACTTAATGAAAAACTGTTTTTT	-	-	TRBV30	TRBJ1-4
CAAGDGYTF	TGTGCCGCAGGGGATGGCTACACCTTC	-	-	TRBV6-5	TRBJ1-2
CASSLLAAYSYEQYF	TGTGCCAGCAGTTTATTAGCGGCCTACTCCTACGAGCAGTACTTC	-	-	TRBV28	TRBJ2-7
CASSPPSRGRGPYCSGNTIYF	TGCGCCAGCAGTCCCCCGTCGAGGGGCAGGGGGCCCTACTGCTCTGGAAACACCATATATTTT	TRBD1	-	TRBV23-1	TRBJ1-3
CASSPGSYEQYF	TGCGCCAGCAGCCCCGGGTCCTACGAGCAGTACTTC	-	-	TRBV5-1	TRBJ2-7
CASSSLLAGEDVGDTQYF	TGCGCCAGCAGCTCGTTACTAGCGGGAGAGGACGTCGGGGATACGCAGTATTTT	TRBD2	-	TRBV5-1	TRBJ2-3
CASSYRLEGGSYEQYF	TGTGCCAGCAGTTACCGCCTCGAGGGCGGATCCTACGAGCAGTACTTC	-	-	TRBV28	TRBJ2-7
CASSPHRGPRVNTEAFF	TGTGCCAGCAGTCCGCACAGGGGGCCCCGGGTGAACACTGAAGCTTTCTTT	TRBD1	-	TRBV28	TRBJ1-1
CASSVSGNSNQPQHF	TGTGCCAGCAGCGTTTCAGGGAATAGCAATCAGCCCCAGCATTTT	-	-	TRBV4-2	TRBJ1-5
CASMFGSNQPQHF	TGTGCCAGTATGTTCGGGAGCAATCAGCCCCAGCATTTT	-	-	TRBV19	TRBJ1-5
CASRPTSTDTQYF	TGTGCCAGCAGGCCAACTAGCACAGATACGCAGTATTTT	-	-	TRBV9	TRBJ2-3
CASSQDLIRVVVDEQYF	TGCGCCAGCAGCCAAGATCTAATCAGGGTAGTGGTCGACGAGCAGTACTTC	-	-	TRBV4-3	TRBJ2-7
CASSLASQGGNYNEQFF	TGTGCCAGCAGTTTAGCCTCCCAGGGTGGAAACTACAATGAGCAGTTCTTC	-	-	TRBV27	TRBJ2-1
CASRTGSTEAFF	TGTGCCAGCAGGACAGGTAGCACTGAAGCTTTCTTT	-	once	TRBV6-1	TRBJ1-1
CASSPRDRGTTDTQYF	TGCGCCAGCAGCCCACGGGACAGGGGGACGACAGATACGCAGTATTTT	TRBD1	-	TRBV4-1	TRBJ2-3
CATRALKINEKLFF	TGTGCCACCCGAGCCCTAAAAATTAATGAAAAACTGTTTTTT	-	-	TRBV15	TRBJ1-4
CASSYTRDPGYTF	TGTGCCAGCAGTTACACTAGGGATCCTGGCTACACCTTC	-	-	TRBV6-5	TRBJ1-2
CASSPGTVAGEQYF	TGTGCCAGCAGTCCCGGGACAGTGGCGGGCGAGCAGTACTTC	TRBD1	-	TRBV28	TRBJ2-7
CASSLDSTYEQYF	TGTGCCAGCAGCTTAGATTCAACCTACGAGCAGTACTTC	-	-	TRBV11-2	TRBJ2-7
CASSPSGTVYEQYF	TGTGCCAGCAGTCCGTCCGGGACAGTCTACGAGCAGTACTTC	TRBD1	-	TRBV28	TRBJ2-7
CASSLTGNSYNEQFF	TGCGCCAGCAGCTTGACAGGGAATTCCTACAATGAGCAGTTCTTC	-	-	TRBV5-1	TRBJ2-1
CASSPRQNEQYF	TGTGCCAGCTCACCAAGACAGAACGAGCAGTACTTC	-	-	TRBV18	TRBJ2-7
CASRQRLAGAYEQYF	TGTGCCAGCAGGCAACGACTAGCGGGGGCCTACGAGCAGTACTTC	TRBD2	-	TRBV2	TRBJ2-7
CASSSGQGSKIYEQYF	TGTGCCAGCAGCTCAGGACAGGGTAGCAAAATCTACGAGCAGTACTTC	TRBD1	-	TRBV7-6	TRBJ2-7